Sequencing of this T cell receptor beta chain was carried out in a study of T-cell reconstitution after alpha-beta-depleted transplantation in children. Whole-study findings and limits: The study traced high day-60 TCRbeta diversity in some patients to surviving recipient T cells and thymic progenitors. When one year had passed after transplant, most T-cell counts and diversity came from newly produced T cells. About two months after transplant, alpha-beta T cells reportedly came from several hundred expanded graft clones.

This sample's TCRbeta library carried unique molecular identifier barcodes. TCRdb independently ran MiXCR on the PCR reads; one entry per CDR3 protein. The sample carries a few hundred thousand distinct CDR3 sequences, 25% to 30% recorded once. Notes on this clonotype: Its antigen is undetermined.

In germline, CDR1 is MNHNY, CDR2 SVGAGI (reference sequence). With V trimmed by 5 bases and J by 6 bases, 4 bases remained unmatched. The CDR3 spans 13 residues. The input for sequencing was PBMCs, taken before TCRalphabeta/CD19-depleted stem cell transplant. The chain has TRBV6-6 and TRBJ1-5; 7 bases line up with TRBD1. The source of this sequence is a boy under two years old with Wiskott-Aldrich syndrome, due to receive a stem cell transplant. The CDR3 nucleotides read TGTGCCAGCAGTACAGGGGCCGGTCAGCCCCAGCATTTT. Encoded protein: CASSTGAGQPQHF.